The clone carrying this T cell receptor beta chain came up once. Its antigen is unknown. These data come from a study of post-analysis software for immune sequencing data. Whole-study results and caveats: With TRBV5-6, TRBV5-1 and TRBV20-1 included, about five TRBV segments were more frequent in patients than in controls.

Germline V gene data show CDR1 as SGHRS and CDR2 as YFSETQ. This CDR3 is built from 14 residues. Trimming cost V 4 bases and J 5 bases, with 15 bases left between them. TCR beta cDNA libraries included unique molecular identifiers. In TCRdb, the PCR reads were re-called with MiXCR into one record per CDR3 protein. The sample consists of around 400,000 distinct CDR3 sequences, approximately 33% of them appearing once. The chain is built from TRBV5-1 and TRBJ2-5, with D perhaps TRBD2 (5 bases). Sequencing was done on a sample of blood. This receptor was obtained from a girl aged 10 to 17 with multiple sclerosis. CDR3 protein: CASSDGLAWETQYF. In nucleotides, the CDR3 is TGCGCCAGCAGCGACGGCCTAGCATGGGAGACCCAGTACTTC.